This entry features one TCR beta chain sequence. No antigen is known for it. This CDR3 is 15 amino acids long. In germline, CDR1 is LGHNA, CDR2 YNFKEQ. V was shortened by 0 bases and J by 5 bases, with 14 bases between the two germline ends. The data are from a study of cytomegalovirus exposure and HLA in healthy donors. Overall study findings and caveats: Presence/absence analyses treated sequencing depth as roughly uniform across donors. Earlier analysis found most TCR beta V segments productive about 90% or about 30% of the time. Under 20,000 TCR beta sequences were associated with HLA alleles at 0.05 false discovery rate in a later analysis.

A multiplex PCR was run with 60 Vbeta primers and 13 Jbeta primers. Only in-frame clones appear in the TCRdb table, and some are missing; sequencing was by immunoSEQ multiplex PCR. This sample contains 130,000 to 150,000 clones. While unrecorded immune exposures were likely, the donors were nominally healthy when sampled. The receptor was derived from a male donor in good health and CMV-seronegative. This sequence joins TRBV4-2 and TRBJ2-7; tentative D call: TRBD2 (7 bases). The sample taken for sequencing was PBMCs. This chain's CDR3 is CASSQEAPGGHEQYF. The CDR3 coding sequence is TGTGCCAGCAGCCAAGAGGCTCCGGGGGGCCACGAGCAGTACTTC.